The TCR beta chain under discussion was sequenced for a study of response to subunit inactivated influenza vaccine. Study findings and constraints: T cells newly recruited by each seasonal influenza vaccination are few, the authors suggested.

As regards this clonotype: Its antigen is as yet unknown.

TCRdb ran MiXCR on the RT-PCR reads and lists one entry per CDR3 protein. Of about 800,000 distinct CDR3 sequences listed, 21% were seen once; the top ten hold about 10%. The source material was PBMCs from blood, sampled more than 4 days after vaccination. The sequence derives from a man in his fifties who received an inactivated influenza vaccine.

The CDR3: CSARGTGARQETQYF. The CDR3 nucleotides read TGCAGTGCTAGAGGAACGGGGGCGCGCCAAGAGACCCAGTACTTC. The genes are TRBV20-1 and TRBJ2-5; D is perhaps TRBD1 or TRBD2 (6 bases each). Looked up from germline, CDR1 is DFQATT and CDR2 is SNEGSKA (reference sequence). This CDR3 spans 15 amino acids. The V end lost 1 base, the J end lost 1 base, and 13 bases lay between the germline ends.